One sample yielded the 20 T cell receptor beta chains listed below, sequenced in a study of siplizumab effects on memory and regulatory T cells. Assay used: immunoSEQ multiplex PCR; TCRdb lists only in-frame clones, some missing. The profile shows 90,000 to 110,000 clones, roughly 94% of them singletons. Sample: Tregs sorted from blood. These receptors were obtained from a human donor in good health.

The V and J genes are TRBV2 and TRBJ2-2; tentative D call: TRBD1 (6 bases). CDR3 length equals 15 residues. CDR1 SNHLY and CDR2 FYNNEI come from the germline V gene. Trimming removed 7 bases from V and 3 bases from J, with 15 bases in between. CDR3 loop: CASNGRGRDTGELFF. The CDR3 DNA reads as TGTGCCAGCAATGGCAGGGGAAGGGACACCGGGGAGCTGTTTTTT.

This chain uses TRBV6-5 with TRBJ2-2; 9 bases fit TRBD1. This CDR3 spans 14 amino acids. The V segment lost 9 bases and the J segment 3 bases; nucleotides outside the gene matches: 5. Germline-derived CDR1 and CDR2 are MNHEY and SVGAGI. CDR3 residues: CASKRTGDTGELFF. The CDR3 bases are TGTGCCAGTAAAAGGACAGGGGACACCGGGGAGCTGTTTTTT.

The gene calls are TRBV5-1 and TRBJ2-7; tentatively, D is TRBD1 (5 bases). With 6 bases removed from V and 3 bases from J, the gap between germline ends came to 7 bases. This CDR3 region has 11 residues. Per the germline V gene, CDR1 is SGHRS and CDR2 is YFSETQ. CDR3 loop: CASIDSYEQYF. DNA for the CDR3: TGCGCCAGCATCGACAGCTACGAGCAGTACTTC.

The rearrangement joins TRBV6-5 to TRBJ1-4; 9 bases match TRBD1. Germline V gene lookup returns CDR1 MNHEY and CDR2 SVGAGI. The CDR3 totals 16 residues. Trimming at V came to 0 bases and at J to 1 base, leaving 0 bases not matched to a gene. In DNA form, the CDR3 reads TGTGCCAGCAGTTACTCGGGACAGGGAACTAATGAAAAACTGTTTTTT. Amino acid sequence: CASSYSGQGTNEKLFF.

The genes are TRBV4-1 and TRBJ2-2; D might be TRBD1 or TRBD2, each matching 5 bases. CDR3 size: 19 residues. CDR1 and CDR2 (germline): MGHRA, YSYEKL. The V end lost 4 bases, the J end lost 3 bases, and 24 bases lay between the germline ends. The CDR3 DNA reads TGCGCCAGCAGCCCGGGACCCCCCCTCCCCGGAACGCACACCGGGGAGCTGTTTTTT. Translated: CASSPGPPLPGTHTGELFF.

The rearrangement joins TRBV5-1 to TRBJ1-2; 9 nucleotides align to TRBD1. V lost 0 bases, J lost 8 bases, and 8 bases stayed unmatched. The length of the CDR3 is 15 residues. Germline V gene lookup returns CDR1 SGHRS and CDR2 YFSETQ. The CDR3 nucleotides read TGCGCCAGCAGCTTGGTCTCGGGACAGGGTGGAGGCTACACCTTC. Amino acid sequence: CASSLVSGQGGGYTF.

The V and J genes are TRBV7-3 and TRBJ2-1; possibly TRBD1 for D (5 bases). This CDR3 has 13 residues. Trimming stripped 5 bases from V and 9 bases from J, with 14 bases between. CDR1 and CDR2 from the germline V gene are SGHTA and FQGTGA. CDR3: CASSPRQQSEQFF. DNA for the CDR3: TGTGCCAGCAGCCCCAGACAGCAAAGTGAGCAGTTCTTC.

The J gene is TRBJ2-3, the V gene TRBV27, with D possibly being TRBD2 (6 bases). V was cut by 2 bases and J by 1 base, with 10 bases left in between. The CDR3 covers 15 residues. The germline V gene encodes CDR1 MNHEY and CDR2 SMNVEV (reference sequence). The CDR3 is CASSLRDLGTDTQYF. In DNA, the CDR3 is TGTGCCAGCAGTTTACGGGACTTAGGCACAGATACGCAGTATTTT.

This chain links TRBV30 with TRBJ1-1, with no clear D. The germline V gene encodes CDR1 GTSNPN and CDR2 SVGIG (reference sequence). There are 12 residues in the CDR3. The ends were cut back, 7 bases at V and 0 bases at J, with 9 bases in the middle. CDR3 loop: CALTAMNTEAFF. DNA of the CDR3: TGTGCCTTGACTGCCATGAACACTGAAGCTTTCTTT. Using reference TRBV30 and TRBJ1-1 for the parts outside the CDR3, the full variable domain is SQTIHQWPATLVQPVGSPLSLECTVEGTSNPNLYWYRQAAGRGLQLLFYSVGIGQISSEVPQNLSASRPQDRQFILSSKKLLLSDSGFYLCALTAMNTEAFFGQGTRLTVV.

The V call is TRBV25-1, the J call TRBJ1-2; weak D call: TRBD1 (5 bases). This CDR3 has 15 amino acids. V was pared by 0 bases and J by 5 bases, with 13 bases between. CDR1 is MGHDK and CDR2 is SYGVNS in the germline V gene. This chain's CDR3 is CASSEYQTEGYGYTF. DNA of the CDR3: TGTGCCAGCAGTGAATATCAGACAGAGGGATATGGCTACACCTTC.

The genes are TRBV28 and TRBJ1-1; D might be TRBD1 (6 bases). This CDR3 is 16 amino acids long. Germline V CDR1 and CDR2: MDHEN, SYDVKM. Deletions cut 7 bases from V and 1 base from J, with 19 bases between. In DNA, the CDR3 is TGTGCCAGCACCACTCCCGCGGGACACCAGAACACTGAAGCTTTCTTT. It is translated as CASTTPAGHQNTEAFF.

The genes are TRBV18 and TRBJ2-2; D perhaps matches TRBD1 (6 bases). The germline CDR1 and CDR2 sequences are KGHSH and LQKENI. CDR3 length equals 13 residues. V was shortened by 0 bases and J by 8 bases, with 7 bases between the two germline ends. CDR3: CASSPPGTGELFF. As DNA, the CDR3 is TGTGCCAGCTCACCACCGGGGACAGGGGAGCTGTTTTTT.

The chain recombines TRBV19 with TRBJ2-5; perhaps D is TRBD1 or TRBD2 (5 bases each). Germline CDR1 and CDR2: LNHDA and SQIVND (reference sequence). Trimming shortened V by 2 bases and J by 5 bases, and 9 bases separated the two germline ends. CDR3 size: 13 residues. The CDR3 sequence: CASSINRDETQYF. DNA for the CDR3: TGTGCCAGTAGTATAAATAGGGACGAGACCCAGTACTTC. Full variable domain (outside the CDR3, taken from reference TRBV19 and TRBJ2-5): DGGITQSPKYLFRKEGQNVTLSCEQNLNHDAMYWYRQDPGQGLRLIYYSQIVNDFQKGDIAEGYSVSREKKESFPLTVTSAQKNPTAFYLCASSINRDETQYFGPGTRLLVL.

V usage is TRBV4-2 and J usage is TRBJ1-1; D is perhaps TRBD1 (5 bases). The CDR3 is made up of 14 amino acids. CDR1 and CDR2 (germline): LGHNA, YNFKEQ. Deletions cut 5 bases from V and 3 bases from J, with 13 bases between. The CDR3 loop is CASSGAGRYTEAFF. CDR3 sequence (DNA): TGTGCCAGCAGCGGAGCGGGGCGGTACACTGAAGCTTTCTTT.

J is TRBJ1-1 and V is TRBV5-4; D call uncertain. CDR1 is SGHNT and CDR2 is YYREEE in the germline V gene (reference sequence). The CDR3 runs to 13 residues. The ends were cut back, 4 bases at V and 7 bases at J, with 14 bases in the middle. The CDR3 protein is CASSLGSFGEAFF. In DNA form, the CDR3 reads TGTGCCAGCAGCCTTGGGTCTTTTGGTGAAGCTTTCTTT. Looking up the rest from reference TRBV5-4 and TRBJ1-1 gives the full variable domain: ETGVTQSPTHLIKTRGQQVTLRCSSQSGHNTVSWYQQALGQGPQFIFQYYREEENGRGNFPPRFSGLQFPNYSSELNVNALELDDSALYLCASSLGSFGEAFFGQGTRLTVV.

The chain employs TRBV7-6 and TRBJ1-6; TRBD1 agrees at 7 bases. V shed 2 bases and J 6 bases; nucleotides not matched to a gene: 7. The CDR3 runs to 16 residues. CDR1 is SGHVS, CDR2 FNYEAQ, per germline. CDR3 loop: CASSLFRGQANSPLHF. CDR3 bases: TGTGCCAGCAGCTTATTCCGAGGACAGGCTAATTCACCCCTCCACTTT. Based on the CDR3 plus reference TRBV7-6 and TRBJ1-6, the full variable domain is GAGVSQSPRYKVTKRGQDVALRCDPISGHVSLYWYRQALGQGPEFLTYFNYEAQQDKSGLPNDRFSAERPEGSISTLTIQRTEQRDSAMYRCASSLFRGQANSPLHFGNGTRLTVT.

This clone was counted a single time. This chain joins TRBV7-8 and TRBJ1-1; TRBD1 is a possible D gene (5 bases). V lost 3 bases and J lost 3, with 8 bases in between. The CDR3 length is 13 residues. The V gene's germline CDR1 is SGHVS and CDR2 FQNEAQ. In nucleotides, the CDR3 is TGTGCCAGCAGCTTTCAGACAGACACTGAAGCTTTCTTT. It translates to CASSFQTDTEAFF. The full variable domain, its missing parts supplied by reference TRBV7-8 and TRBJ1-1, is GAGVSQSPRYKVAKRGQDVALRCDPISGHVSLFWYQQALGQGPEFLTYFQNEAQLDKSGLPSDRFFAERPEGSVSTLKIQRTQQEDSAVYLCASSFQTDTEAFFGQGTRLTVV.

A note on this clone: Its ends do not fully match the called genes, so a read error is possible. This sequence joins TRBV6-1 and TRBJ2-5; D remains unclear. The CDR3 contains 11 residues. Germline-derived CDR1 and CDR2 are MNHNS and SASEGT. The CDR3 sequence: CASSREETQYF. The DNA for the CDR3 is TGTGCCAGCAGTCGCGAAGAAACCCAGTACTTC.

The V call is TRBV10-1, the J call TRBJ2-3; 7 positions match TRBD2. The CDR3 extends over 14 amino acids. Germline V gives CDR1 WNHNN, CDR2 SYGVQD (reference sequence). V was pared by 6 bases and J by 2 bases, with 5 bases of the junction left unmatched. CDR3 residues: CASRDSGITDTQYF. CDR3 in DNA: TGCGCCAGCAGAGACAGCGGGATCACAGATACGCAGTATTTT.

The chain is built from TRBV10-2 and TRBJ1-5; D is perhaps TRBD1 (5 bases). CDR3 size: 15 residues. From germline, CDR1 is WSHSY and CDR2 SAAADI. The V end was cut by 6 bases, the J end by 2 bases, with 14 bases between. CDR3 sequence reads: CASSQGLAGNQPQHF. CDR3 bases: TGCGCCAGCAGCCAGGGACTGGCTGGCAATCAGCCCCAGCATTTT.